These 31 T cell receptor beta chains were sequenced from one sample in a study of radiation and T cells in renal cell carcinoma. Data came from immunoSEQ multiplex PCR; TCRdb stores just in-frame clones and leaves some out. The sample yields roughly 80,000 clones, 83% seen once. As to time point: blood 4 weeks post-SBRT, at nephrectomy. The treatment was: 15 Gy SBRT to primary tumor, nephrectomy 4 weeks later. The sequenced sample was blood, obtained from a patient whose treatment included radiotherapy and nephrectomy. Receptors originate from a woman aged 55-69 years with renal cell carcinoma.

The V gene is TRBV4-2, the J gene TRBJ2-6; possible D gene TRBD1, 5 bases. The CDR3 spans 18 residues. V lost 2 bases and J lost 1, with 15 bases in between. From germline, CDR1 is LGHNA and CDR2 YNFKEQ. CDR3 DNA sequence: TGTGCCAGCAGCCAACATACGGTTAAGGGGTCTGGGGCCAACGTCCTGACTTTC. Its protein is CASSQHTVKGSGANVLTF.

The gene calls are TRBV7-3 and TRBJ1-1; TRBD1 aligns across 8 bases. V shed 2 bases and J 5 bases; nucleotides not matched to a gene: 4. CDR3 length: 14 residues. From germline, CDR1 is SGHTA and CDR2 FQGTGA. The CDR3: CASSLGTGPTEAFF. The CDR3 coding sequence is TGTGCCAGCAGCTTAGGGACAGGACCGACTGAAGCTTTCTTT.

The chain employs TRBV19 and TRBJ2-3; the D gene is possibly TRBD2 (5 bases). Germline V gene sequence: CDR1 LNHDA, CDR2 SQIVND (reference sequence). The CDR3 covers 16 residues. The V and J ends lost 4 bases and 2 bases respectively, with 16 bases between them. The CDR3 sequence is CASSSSGLRATDTQYF. CDR3 DNA sequence: TGTGCCAGTAGTAGCTCCGGACTGAGGGCCACAGATACGCAGTATTTT.

Notes on this clone: Other DNA sequences in this specimen translate into the identical CDR3. The chain combines TRBV6-1 with TRBJ2-2; D uncertain. The CDR3 is made up of 13 amino acids. The germline V gene has CDR1 MNHNS and CDR2 SASEGT. V lost 0 bases and J lost 7, with 6 bases in between. In DNA, the CDR3 is TGTGCCAGCAGTGAAGCGGGCGGCGGGGAGCTGTTTTTT. Protein sequence: CASSEAGGGELFF.

This chain links TRBV4-2 with TRBJ2-7; 10 nucleotides line up with TRBD2. V trimming: 3 bases; J trimming: 2 bases; junction bases outside the gene matches: 10. CDR1 is LGHNA, CDR2 YNFKEQ, per germline. The CDR3 sequence is 17 residues long. The CDR3 nucleotides are TGTGCCAGCAGCCATACCACTAGCGGGATTGCCCCCTACGAGCAGTACTTC. It specifies CASSHTTSGIAPYEQYF.

The rearrangement uses TRBV5-8 and TRBJ2-3; 13 bases are shared with TRBD2. Trimming cost V 3 bases and J 1 base; bases outside gene matches: 5. The CDR3 loop spans 17 amino acids. Per germline, CDR1 SGHTS and CDR2 YDEGEE. As DNA, the CDR3 is TGTGCCAGCAGCTCTATCGGGACTAGCGGGGGCACAGATACGCAGTATTTT. As protein: CASSSIGTSGGTDTQYF.

The chain uses TRBV19 and TRBJ1-2, with TRBD1 as a possible D gene (5 bases). Looked up from germline, CDR1 is LNHDA and CDR2 is SQIVND (reference sequence). V was cut by 2 bases and J by 11 bases, with 15 bases left in between. The CDR3 covers 13 residues. DNA of the CDR3: TGTGCCAGTAGTATACGGGACCGCTTAGGGTACACCTTC. Amino acids: CASSIRDRLGYTF.

This clone counts as medium-sized. The rearrangement joins TRBV19 to TRBJ1-1; unclear D gene. Germline CDR1 is LNHDA and CDR2 is SQIVND (reference sequence). Trimming pared 6 bases from V and 5 bases from J, leaving 13 bases between. The CDR3 totals 13 residues. For the CDR3, the DNA is TGTGCCAGTAGAGTCGGGCGTCGGACTGAAGCTTTCTTT. Its translation is CASRVGRRTEAFF.

In this sample, this clone turned up a few times. V and J are TRBV5-6 and TRBJ2-7; D may match TRBD1 or TRBD2 (5 bases each). The CDR3 consists of 15 residues. The germline gives CDR1 SGHDT, CDR2 YYEEEE. V was trimmed by 0 bases and J by 6 bases, leaving 16 bases between them. The CDR3 is CASSLAGTDPSEQYF. CDR3 DNA sequence: TGTGCCAGCAGCTTGGCCGGGACCGATCCTTCCGAGCAGTACTTC.

The gene calls are TRBV7-3 and TRBJ1-4, with unresolved D. Trimming cost V 5 bases and J 0 bases, with 13 bases left between them. The CDR3 consists of 16 residues. The germline gives CDR1 SGHTA, CDR2 FQGTGA. The CDR3 here is CASSPSGTTTNEKLFF. As DNA, the CDR3 is TGTGCCAGCAGCCCCTCGGGCACCACAACTAATGAAAAACTGTTTTTT.

This chain uses TRBV6-5 with TRBJ2-7; TRBD2 matches at 11 bases. Germline V gene data show CDR1 as MNHEY and CDR2 as SVGAGI. J was trimmed by 3 bases and V by 7 bases; bases with no gene match: 5. This CDR3 is 14 amino acids long. This CDR3 is CASKGTSGHYEQYF. CDR3 DNA sequence: TGTGCCAGCAAAGGGACTAGCGGCCACTACGAGCAGTACTTC.

The V call is TRBV4-1, the J call TRBJ1-2; D remains ambiguous. This CDR3 contains 15 residues. The germline V gene encodes CDR1 MGHRA and CDR2 YSYEKL. With 0 bases removed from V and 6 bases from J, the gap between germline ends came to 14 bases. CDR3: CASSQDHGLQDGYTF. CDR3 nucleotide sequence: TGCGCCAGCAGCCAAGATCACGGGCTCCAAGATGGCTACACCTTC.

The CDR3 nucleotides are TGCGCCAGCATTTCCCCATTGGGCGAGCAGTACTTC. It specifies CASISPLGEQYF. V is TRBV4-1 and J is TRBJ2-7; D gene unclear. The CDR3 consists of 12 residues. CDR1 and CDR2 from the germline V gene are MGHRA and YSYEKL. V dropped 7 bases and J dropped 6 bases, with 13 bases sitting between them.

This rearrangement joins TRBV5-4 to TRBJ1-5, with D hard to call. The V end was cut by 2 bases, the J end by 7 bases, with 13 bases between. This CDR3 contains 14 residues. CDR1 SGHNT and CDR2 YYREEE come from the germline V gene (reference sequence). DNA of the CDR3: TGTGCCAGCAGCTTAGACCCTGGCGGGCAGCCCCAGCATTTT. It specifies CASSLDPGGQPQHF.

CDR3 in amino acids: CAGSEGSSGNTIYF. The CDR3 nucleotides are TGTGCCGGCTCGGAGGGGAGCTCTGGAAACACCATATATTTT. The chain has TRBV9 and TRBJ1-3, with D maybe TRBD1 (5 bases). The CDR3 is made up of 14 amino acids. CDR1 SGDLS and CDR2 YYNGEE come from the germline V gene. The V end lost 10 bases, the J end lost 0 bases, and 14 bases lay between the germline ends.

This chain connects TRBV11-2 to TRBJ2-3; D gene unclear. The germline CDR1 and CDR2 sequences are SGHAT and FQNNGV. The V end was cut by 4 bases, the J end by 14 bases, with 13 bases between. The CDR3 runs 11 residues. CDR3 amino acids: CASSSSIRPYF. CDR3 nucleotides: TGTGCCAGCAGCTCCAGTATAAGGCCGTATTTT.

The V call is TRBV19, the J call TRBJ1-2; no clear D gene. Looked up from germline, CDR1 is LNHDA and CDR2 is SQIVND (reference sequence). The V end was cut by 3 bases, the J end by 4 bases, with 9 bases between. This CDR3 is built from 13 residues. CDR3 bases: TGTGCCAGTAGTATTCCGGTTCCCTATGGCTACACCTTC. Translation gives CASSIPVPYGYTF.

In this sample, this clone turned up a few times. The chain couples TRBV19 to TRBJ1-3, with D perhaps TRBD1 (5 bases). V lost 3 bases to trimming and J lost 7 bases, with 16 bases between them. Germline CDR1 and CDR2: LNHDA and SQIVND (reference sequence). The CDR3 has 15 amino acids. CDR3 DNA sequence: TGTGCCAGTAGTATTAGCACAGGCCGCGGCAACACCATATATTTT. Its translation: CASSISTGRGNTIYF.

The V call is TRBV14, the J call TRBJ2-3; 10 bases match TRBD2. The V and J ends lost 1 base and 4 bases, in that order; junction bases with no gene match: 5. Germline V gene lookup returns CDR1 SGHDN and CDR2 FVKESK. This CDR3 has 16 residues. Here the CDR3 reads CASSQAGSGGSDTQYF. The CDR3 nucleotides are TGTGCCAGCAGCCAAGCCGGTAGCGGGGGGTCAGATACGCAGTATTTT. Full variable domain (missing parts from reference TRBV14 and TRBJ2-3): EAGVTQFPSHSVIEKGQTVTLRCDPISGHDNLYWYRRVMGKEIKFLLHFVKESKQDESGMPNNRFLAERTGGTYSTLKVQPAELEDSGVYFCASSQAGSGGSDTQYFGPGTRLTVL.

The chain has TRBV4-1 and TRBJ2-7; D unresolved. The germline V gene encodes CDR1 MGHRA and CDR2 YSYEKL. Trimming took 1 base from V and 6 from J, leaving 7 bases between them. The length of the CDR3 is 12 residues. The CDR3 reads CASSQGIGEQYF. The CDR3 coding sequence is TGCGCCAGCAGCCAAGGGATTGGCGAGCAGTACTTC.

The rearrangement joins TRBV7-3 to TRBJ2-7; D possibly matches TRBD1 or TRBD2 (5 bases each). The CDR3 is 16 residues long. Trimming shortened V by 1 base and J by 5 bases, and 18 bases separated the two germline ends. The germline V gene encodes CDR1 SGHTA and CDR2 FQGTGA. CDR3 coding DNA: TGTGCCAGCAGCTTAAGGGGCAAAGGAAGCGGCGACGAGCAGTACTTC. Translation: CASSLRGKGSGDEQYF.

The gene calls are TRBV11-2 and TRBJ2-5; 9 bases fit TRBD1. From germline, CDR1 is SGHAT and CDR2 FQNNGV. V gave up 5 bases and J gave up 5 bases; unmatched junction bases: 9. The CDR3 loop spans 15 amino acids. CDR3 DNA sequence: TGTGCCAGCAGCCACCGGGACAGGGACCGGGAGACCCAGTACTTC. Translated, it gives CASSHRDRDRETQYF.

This clone appeared a few times. The chain has TRBV5-1 and TRBJ2-3; 9 positions match TRBD1. The length of the CDR3 is 15 residues. CDR1 and CDR2 (germline): SGHRS, YFSETQ. V was clipped by 3 bases and J by 2 bases; unmatched bases: 4. The CDR3 loop is CASSSGQGHTDTQYF. The CDR3 nucleotides read TGCGCCAGCAGCTCCGGACAGGGGCACACAGATACGCAGTATTTT.

This clone was seen a few times. The chain links TRBV4-3 to TRBJ2-3, with D perhaps being TRBD1 or TRBD2 (5 bases each). This CDR3 comprises 17 residues. Trimming removed 1 base from V and 2 bases from J, with 16 bases in between. Germline loops: CDR1 LGHNA, CDR2 YSLEER. CDR3 DNA: TGCGCCAGCAGCCAAGCGTGGGACGTGCCCTCCACAGATACGCAGTATTTT. It translates to CASSQAWDVPSTDTQYF.

V is TRBV2 and J is TRBJ1-1; the D is unclear. Germline V gene data show CDR1 as SNHLY and CDR2 as FYNNEI. The CDR3 is 15 amino acids. V was cut by 2 bases and J by 1 base, with 11 bases left in between. This CDR3 reads CASSERGRKNTEAFF. CDR3 nucleotide sequence: TGTGCCAGCAGTGAACGGGGTCGGAAGAACACTGAAGCTTTCTTT.

The chain recombines TRBV27 with TRBJ1-5, with a weak D call TRBD1 (5 bases). Per germline, CDR1 MNHEY and CDR2 SMNVEV (reference sequence). The length of the CDR3 is 17 residues. The germline V and J ends were trimmed by 2 bases and 0 bases, with 14 bases remaining between them. The CDR3 reads CASSLVGGSDSNQPQHF. The CDR3 DNA reads as TGTGCCAGCAGTTTAGTGGGGGGATCGGATAGCAATCAGCCCCAGCATTTT.

This clone was picked up a small number of times. At the DNA level, this CDR3 is encoded by other sequences in the same sample as well. The CDR3 loop reads CASSLGGAGTEAFF. The CDR3 DNA is TGTGCCAGCAGCTTAGGAGGGGCGGGCACTGAAGCTTTCTTT. V gene TRBV7-3 combines with J gene TRBJ1-1; a weak D match, TRBD1 (5 bases). V was clipped by 2 bases and J by 4 bases, with 11 bases between them. CDR1 and CDR2 (germline): SGHTA, FQGTGA. This CDR3 region has 14 residues.

The J gene is TRBJ1-1, the V gene TRBV11-1; D is undetermined. V shed 4 bases and J shed 5 bases, with 14 bases lying between them. The germline gives CDR1 SGHAT, CDR2 FQDESV (reference sequence). The CDR3 spans 14 residues. The CDR3 sequence: CASSYFPTTTEAFF. CDR3 nucleotides: TGTGCCAGCAGCTATTTCCCGACTACGACTGAAGCTTTCTTT.

The genes are TRBV5-1 and TRBJ1-2; a possible D gene is TRBD1 (5 bases). V was pared by 0 bases and J by 5 bases, with 11 bases between. The CDR3 contains 14 residues. CDR1 is SGHRS and CDR2 is YFSETQ in the germline V gene. The CDR3 DNA follows: TGCGCCAGCAGCTTGGAACAGGCCCCATATGGCTACACCTTC. It translates to CASSLEQAPYGYTF.

The chain combines TRBV5-8 with TRBJ2-3; TRBD1 matches 11 bases. This CDR3 is built from 17 residues. The V and J ends lost 4 bases and 2 bases, in that order; junction bases with no gene match: 9. From germline, CDR1 is SGHTS and CDR2 YDEGEE. CDR3 in DNA: TGTGCCAGCAGCCGCGGGACAGGGGGGACTCTCACAGATACGCAGTATTTT. Residues: CASSRGTGGTLTDTQYF.

This chain joins TRBV7-9 and TRBJ1-2; 7 bases are a match to TRBD1. Germline CDR1 reads SEHNR; CDR2 reads FQNEAQ (reference sequence). Unmatched junction bases numbered 6, after V lost 8 bases and J lost 6 bases. The length of the CDR3 is 12 residues. CDR3 region: CASHQGGDGYTF. The CDR3 coding sequence is TGTGCCAGCCACCAGGGGGGTGATGGCTACACCTTC.